Given below is one T cell receptor (beta chain) in context. The antigen remains unidentified. This record belongs to a study of T cell responses to AZD1222 COVID-19 vaccine. Study context: Combined were second doses at about 4 or about 12 weeks.

General study results and limits: AZD1222 recipients seropositive at baseline numbered only 5 to 7. Repertoires were obtained solely post-peak T cell response.

Generated by immunoSEQ multiplex PCR, the TCRdb table keeps only in-frame clones and is missing some. The sample lists roughly 180,000 clones, around 88% occurring once. Per the germline V gene, CDR1 is GTSNPN and CDR2 is SVGIG (reference sequence). Trimming stripped 3 bases from V and 3 bases from J, with 18 bases between. The CDR3 runs 15 residues. V gene TRBV30 combines with J gene TRBJ2-7; D perhaps matches TRBD2 (6 bases). Sequences were derived from peripheral blood, sampled on day 0 of AZD1222 vaccination. This TCR came from an adult in good health. The CDR3 DNA follows: TGTGCCTGGAGCCCCAAGGGAGGCAGCCTCTACGAGCAGTACTTC. Its protein product is CAWSPKGGSLYEQYF. Complete variable domain (other parts from reference TRBV30 and TRBJ2-7): SQTIHQWPATLVQPVGSPLSLECTVEGTSNPNLYWYRQAAGRGLQLLFYSVGIGQISSEVPQNLSASRPQDRQFILSSKKLLLSDSGFYLCAWSPKGGSLYEQYFGPGTRLTVT.